The 7 T cell receptor beta chains below come from one sample, sequenced in a study of T cell responses to AZD1222 COVID-19 vaccine. Repertoires were generated with immunoSEQ multiplex PCR, while TCRdb's copy carries only in-frame clones and drops some. This sample has about 140,000 clones; roughly 92% occur once, and the top ten carry 3% to 4%. The sample here was peripheral blood, taken 28 days after the second AZD1222 dose. All receptors derive from an adult who received the AZD1222 COVID-19 vaccine.

The gene calls are TRBV9 and TRBJ2-3; TRBD1 matches at 7 bases. There are 14 residues in the CDR3. Germline V gives CDR1 SGDLS, CDR2 YYNGEE. V dropped 3 bases and J dropped 2; count of bases not matched to a gene: 3. The CDR3 protein is CASSGQGHTDTQYF. Here the CDR3 DNA reads TGTGCCAGCAGCGGACAGGGCCACACAGATACGCAGTATTTT.

The chain joins TRBV4-1 to TRBJ2-7; 12 nucleotides agree with TRBD1. V gave up 4 bases and J gave up 6 bases; unmatched junction bases: 4. The CDR3 length is 14 residues. CDR1 is MGHRA, CDR2 YSYEKL, per germline. The CDR3 loop reads CASSRGQGASEQYF. CDR3 bases: TGCGCCAGCAGCCGGGGACAGGGGGCTAGCGAGCAGTACTTC.

V usage is TRBV6-2 or TRBV6-3 and J usage is TRBJ1-1; weak D call: TRBD1 (5 bases). CDR1 is MNHEY and CDR2 is SVGEGT in the germline V gene. This CDR3 comprises 14 residues. V was trimmed by 5 bases and J by 4 bases, leaving 14 bases between them. The CDR3 coding sequence is TGTGCCAGCAGTATAGGGGTAACCGTCACTGAAGCTTTCTTT. This gives the protein CASSIGVTVTEAFF.

The chain has TRBV7-3 and TRBJ1-3, with 10 nucleotides matching TRBD1. The CDR3 totals 14 residues. V trimming: 5 bases; J trimming: 5 bases; junction bases outside the gene matches: 3. CDR1 is SGHTA, CDR2 FQGTGA, per germline. This CDR3 is CASSPGQGRNTIYF. The CDR3 bases are TGTGCCAGCAGCCCGGGACAGGGGAGAAACACCATATATTTT.

The V call is TRBV7-2, the J call TRBJ2-5; D uncertain. Germline CDR1 SGHTA, CDR2 FQGNSA. The CDR3 is 14 residues long. Trimming pared 1 base from V and 2 bases from J, leaving 8 bases between. The CDR3 is CASSLEADQETQYF. CDR3 in DNA: TGTGCCAGCAGCTTAGAGGCAGATCAAGAGACCCAGTACTTC.

The V gene is TRBV6-6, the J gene TRBJ2-2; possibly TRBD2 for D (5 bases). V was clipped by 2 bases and J by 6 bases, with 7 bases between them. The CDR3 runs 13 residues. The germline CDR1 and CDR2 sequences are MNHNY and SVGAGI (reference sequence). The CDR3 region is CASSYTGSGELFF. CDR3 coding DNA: TGTGCCAGCAGTTACACGGGATCCGGGGAGCTGTTTTTT.

The chain uses TRBV6-5 and TRBJ1-1, with D possibly matching TRBD1 (5 bases). Trimming left V 6 bases short and J 3 bases short, with 11 bases between. The CDR3 spans 13 residues. CDR1 and CDR2 (germline): MNHEY, SVGAGI. The CDR3 sequence is CASRGRGDTEAFF. The DNA for the CDR3 is TGTGCCAGCAGAGGAAGGGGTGACACTGAAGCTTTCTTT.